This T cell receptor (delta chain) was identified during a study of γδ T cells in repeated Plasmodium falciparum infection. Study-wide context: Four controlled malaria infections with P. falciparum NF54 spanned about 640 days.

TCRdb re-called the multiplex PCR reads through CATT. Seen here are tens of thousands of delta-chain clones, approximately 1.5% observed once, and the top ten hold over 7%. This clone occurred a few times. This DNA's translation and the protein TCRdb lists, from a much larger clone, do not match at residue 15, likely due to a read error; the protein shown is translated from the DNA. The receptor's source is a pool of human donors (malaria-infected and uninfected, not separated). The source material was gamma-delta T cells from blood.

CDR3 sequence (DNA): TGTGCTCTTGGGATCCCACTTCCTACTTGGGGATTCTTGACAGTACAACTCTTCTTT. As protein: CALGIPLPTWGFLTVQLFF. V gene TRDV1 combines with J gene TRDJ2, with 8 bases identical to TRDD2. The J gene is absent in TCRdb and was assigned here via DNA matching to germline. Germline V gives CDR1 TSWWSYY, CDR2 QGS. The CDR3 totals 19 residues.